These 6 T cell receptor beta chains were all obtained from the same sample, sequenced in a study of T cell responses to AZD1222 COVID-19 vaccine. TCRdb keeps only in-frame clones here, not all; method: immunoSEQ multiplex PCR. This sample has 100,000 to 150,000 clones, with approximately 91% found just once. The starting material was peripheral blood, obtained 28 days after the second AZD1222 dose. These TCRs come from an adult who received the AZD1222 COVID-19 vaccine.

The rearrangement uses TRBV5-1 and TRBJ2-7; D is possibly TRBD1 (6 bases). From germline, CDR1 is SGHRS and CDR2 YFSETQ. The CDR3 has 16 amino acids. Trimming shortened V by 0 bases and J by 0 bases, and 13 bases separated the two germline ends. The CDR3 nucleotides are TGCGCCAGCAGCTTGGTTCTGGGGGCAAGCTCCTACGAGCAGTACTTC. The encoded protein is CASSLVLGASSYEQYF.

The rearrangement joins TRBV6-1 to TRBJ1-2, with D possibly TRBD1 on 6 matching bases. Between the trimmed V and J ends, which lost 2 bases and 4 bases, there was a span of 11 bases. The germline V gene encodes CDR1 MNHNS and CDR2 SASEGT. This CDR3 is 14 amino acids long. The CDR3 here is CASSERRTAYGYTF. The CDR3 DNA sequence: TGTGCCAGCAGTGAAAGACGGACAGCCTATGGCTACACCTTC.

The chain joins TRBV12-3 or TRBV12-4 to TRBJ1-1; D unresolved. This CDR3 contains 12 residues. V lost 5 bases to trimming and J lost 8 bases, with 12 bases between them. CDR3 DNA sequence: TGTGCCAGCAGTCCCGGGGTGGGGGAAGCTTTCTTT. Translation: CASSPGVGEAFF.

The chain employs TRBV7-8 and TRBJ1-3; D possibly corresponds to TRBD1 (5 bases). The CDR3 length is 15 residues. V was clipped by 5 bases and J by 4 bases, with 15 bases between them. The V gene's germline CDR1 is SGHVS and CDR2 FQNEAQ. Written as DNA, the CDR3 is TGTGCCAGCAGCCCCCAGGGACGGGGAGGAAACACCATATATTTT. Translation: CASSPQGRGGNTIYF.

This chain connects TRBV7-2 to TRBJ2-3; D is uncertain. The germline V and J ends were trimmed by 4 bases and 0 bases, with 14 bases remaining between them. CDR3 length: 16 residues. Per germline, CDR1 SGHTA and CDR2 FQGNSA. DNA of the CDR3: TGTGCCAGCAGCTCTCCCCGGCAGGCTAGCACAGATACGCAGTATTTT. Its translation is CASSSPRQASTDTQYF.

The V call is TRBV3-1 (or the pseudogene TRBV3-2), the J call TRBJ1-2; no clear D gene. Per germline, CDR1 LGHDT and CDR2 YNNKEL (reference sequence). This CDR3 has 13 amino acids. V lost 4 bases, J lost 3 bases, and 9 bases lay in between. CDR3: CASSRTEDYGYTF. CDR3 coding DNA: TGTGCCAGCAGCCGTACCGAGGACTATGGCTACACCTTC.